By sample fraction, the clone carrying this T cell receptor (beta chain) is large. Its specificity is not known. CDR1 and CDR2 (germline): SGHNT, YENEEA. V was pared by 4 bases and J by 2 bases, with 10 bases between. The length of the CDR3 is 14 residues. This record belongs to a study of T cells in localized non-small cell lung cancer. Study observations and caveats: Higher blood T cell density went with longer overall survival.

Produced via immunoSEQ multiplex PCR; TCRdb's table is partial and in-frame only. The sample records approximately 2,500 clones, about a fifth being singletons. The V call is TRBV11-3, the J call TRBJ2-3, with no clear D. This receptor was identified in a man aged 35-75 years with stage I squamous cell lung carcinoma. Specimen: normal lung tissue next to the tumor, collected before any cancer treatment. DNA for the CDR3: TGTGCCAGCAGCTCCATCCGGGCCACAGATACGCAGTATTTT. The encoded protein is CASSSIRATDTQYF.